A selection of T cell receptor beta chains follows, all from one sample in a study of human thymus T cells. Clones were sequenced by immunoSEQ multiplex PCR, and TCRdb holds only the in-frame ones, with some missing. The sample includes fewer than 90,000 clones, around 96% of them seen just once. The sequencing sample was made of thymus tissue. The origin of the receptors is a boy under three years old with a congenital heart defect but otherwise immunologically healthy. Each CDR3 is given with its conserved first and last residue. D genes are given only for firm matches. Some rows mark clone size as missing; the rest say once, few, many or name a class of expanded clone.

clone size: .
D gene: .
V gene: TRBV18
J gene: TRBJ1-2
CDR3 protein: CASSPTGNYGYTF
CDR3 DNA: TGTGCCAGCTCACCAACAGGGAACTATGGCTACACCTTC

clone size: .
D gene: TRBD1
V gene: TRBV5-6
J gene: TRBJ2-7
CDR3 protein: CASSVTGGCSYEQYF
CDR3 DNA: TGTGCCAGCAGCGTGACAGGGGGTTGTTCCTACGAGCAGTACTTC

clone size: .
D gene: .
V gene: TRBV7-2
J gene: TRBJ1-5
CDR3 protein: CASSLGGGGNQPQHF
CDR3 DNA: TGTGCCAGCAGCTTAGGGGGAGGGGGCAATCAGCCCCAGCATTTT

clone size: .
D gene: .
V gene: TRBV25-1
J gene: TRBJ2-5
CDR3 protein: CASSPWGHQETQYF
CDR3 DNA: TGTGCCAGCAGCCCATGGGGGCACCAAGAGACCCAGTACTTC

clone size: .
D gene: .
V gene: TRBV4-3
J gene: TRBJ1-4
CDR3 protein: CASSQARREKLFF
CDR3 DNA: TGCGCCAGCAGCCAAGCTAGAAGGGAAAAACTGTTTTTT

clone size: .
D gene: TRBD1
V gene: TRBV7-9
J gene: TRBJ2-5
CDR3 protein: CASSPFGDRGRETQYF
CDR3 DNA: TGTGCCAGCAGCCCCTTTGGGGACAGGGGAAGAGAGACCCAGTACTTC

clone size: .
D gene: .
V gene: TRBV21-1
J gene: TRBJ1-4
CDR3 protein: CASIPGTGVLGRPLIKLFF
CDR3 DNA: TGTGCCAGCATCCCGGGGACAGGGGTGTTGGGTCGTCCCCTAATAAAACTGTTTTTT

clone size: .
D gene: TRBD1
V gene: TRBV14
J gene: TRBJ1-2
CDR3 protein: CASSPPSRGQGYTF
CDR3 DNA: TGTGCCAGCAGCCCACCTAGCAGGGGGCAAGGCTACACCTTC

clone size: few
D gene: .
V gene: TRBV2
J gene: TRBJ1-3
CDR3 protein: CASGPPASGNTIYF
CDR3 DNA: TGTGCCAGTGGGCCACCAGCCTCTGGAAACACCATATATTTT

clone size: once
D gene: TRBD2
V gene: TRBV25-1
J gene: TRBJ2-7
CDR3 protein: CASSESVAGGSYEQYF
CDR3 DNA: TGTGCCAGCAGTGAATCGGTAGCGGGAGGCTCCTACGAGCAGTACTTC

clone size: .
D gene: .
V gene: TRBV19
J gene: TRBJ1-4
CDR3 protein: CASSTGTTNEKLFF
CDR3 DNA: TGTGCCAGTAGTACGGGAACAACTAATGAAAAACTGTTTTTT

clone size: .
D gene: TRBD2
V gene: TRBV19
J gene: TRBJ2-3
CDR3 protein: CASSLGTSGGTTDTQYF
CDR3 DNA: TGTGCCAGTAGCCTGGGGACTAGCGGGGGAACCACAGATACGCAGTATTTT

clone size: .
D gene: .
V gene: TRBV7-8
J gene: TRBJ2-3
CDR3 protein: CASSLRADTQYF
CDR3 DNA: TGTGCCAGCAGCTTAAGGGCAGATACGCAGTATTTT

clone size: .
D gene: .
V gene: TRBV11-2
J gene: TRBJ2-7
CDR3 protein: CASSTRGTYEQYF
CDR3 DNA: TGTGCCAGCAGCACTAGGGGCACCTACGAGCAGTACTTC

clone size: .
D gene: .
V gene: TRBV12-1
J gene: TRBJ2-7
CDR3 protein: CASSFALAGGPEDEQYF
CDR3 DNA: TGTGCCAGCAGCTTTGCCCTAGCGGGAGGGCCCGAGGACGAGCAGTACTTC

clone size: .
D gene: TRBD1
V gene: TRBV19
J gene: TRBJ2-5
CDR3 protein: CASSAGQGRTETQYF
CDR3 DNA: TGTGCCAGTAGTGCCGGACAGGGGAGGACGGAGACCCAGTACTTC

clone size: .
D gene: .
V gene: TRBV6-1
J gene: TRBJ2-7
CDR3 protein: CASSARGQYF
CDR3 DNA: TGTGCCAGCAGCGCCAGGGGGCAGTACTTC

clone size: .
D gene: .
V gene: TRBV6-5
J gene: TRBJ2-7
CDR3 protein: CASSYGDTYEQYF
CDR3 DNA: TGTGCCAGCAGTTACGGGGATACCTACGAGCAGTACTTC

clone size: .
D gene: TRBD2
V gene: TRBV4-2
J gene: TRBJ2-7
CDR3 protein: CASSQAPAGGHEQYF
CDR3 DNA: TGTGCCAGCAGCCAAGCGCCAGCGGGAGGGCACGAGCAGTACTTC

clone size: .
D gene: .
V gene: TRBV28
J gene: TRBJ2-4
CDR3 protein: CASSFSRAKNIQYF
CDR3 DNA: TGTGCCAGCAGTTTTTCAAGAGCCAAAAACATTCAGTACTTC

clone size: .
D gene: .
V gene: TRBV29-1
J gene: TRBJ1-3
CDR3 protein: CSVIHSFGNTIYF
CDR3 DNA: TGCAGCGTTATACATAGCTTTGGAAACACCATATATTTT

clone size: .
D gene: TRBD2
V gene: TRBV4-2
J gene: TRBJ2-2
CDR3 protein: CASSQESSGRAGELFF
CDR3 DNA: TGTGCCAGCAGCCAAGAATCTAGCGGGAGAGCCGGGGAGCTGTTTTTT

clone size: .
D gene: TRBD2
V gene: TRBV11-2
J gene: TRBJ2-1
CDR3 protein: CASSLAGLAGGLSNEQFF
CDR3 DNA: TGTGCCAGCAGCTTAGCCGGACTAGCGGGGGGGCTGTCCAATGAGCAGTTCTTC

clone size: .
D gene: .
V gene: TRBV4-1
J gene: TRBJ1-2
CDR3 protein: CASSQGSGPLNYGYTF
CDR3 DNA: TGCGCCAGCAGCCAAGGTTCAGGACCCCTTAACTATGGCTACACCTTC

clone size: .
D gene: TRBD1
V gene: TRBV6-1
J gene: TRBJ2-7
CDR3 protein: CASSGPGTGPYEQYF
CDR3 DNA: TGTGCCAGCAGTGGGCCCGGGACAGGACCCTACGAGCAGTACTTC

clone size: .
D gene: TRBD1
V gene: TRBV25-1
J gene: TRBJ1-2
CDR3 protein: CASSFRTGKGGYTF
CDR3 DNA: TGTGCCAGCAGTTTTCGGACAGGGAAAGGTGGCTACACCTTC

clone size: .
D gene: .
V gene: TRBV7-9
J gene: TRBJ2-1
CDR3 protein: CASSEDSQVQFF
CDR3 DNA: TGTGCCAGCAGCGAGGACTCGCAGGTACAGTTCTTC

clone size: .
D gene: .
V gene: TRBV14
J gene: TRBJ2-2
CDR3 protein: CASRHRTGELFF
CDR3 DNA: TGTGCCAGCAGACACCGAACCGGGGAGCTGTTTTTT

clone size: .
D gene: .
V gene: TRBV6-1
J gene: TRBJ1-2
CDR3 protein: CASSPGARKFYGYTF
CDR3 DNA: TGTGCCAGCAGCCCCGGGGCCCGAAAATTCTATGGCTACACCTTC

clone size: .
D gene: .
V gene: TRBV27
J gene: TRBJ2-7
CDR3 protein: CASSLTGSYEQYF
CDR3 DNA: TGTGCCAGCAGTCTCACGGGCTCCTACGAGCAGTACTTC

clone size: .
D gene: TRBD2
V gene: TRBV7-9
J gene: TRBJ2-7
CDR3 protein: CASSSLKSGASYEQYF
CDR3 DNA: TGTGCCAGCAGCTCCCTAAAAAGCGGGGCTAGCTACGAGCAGTACTTC